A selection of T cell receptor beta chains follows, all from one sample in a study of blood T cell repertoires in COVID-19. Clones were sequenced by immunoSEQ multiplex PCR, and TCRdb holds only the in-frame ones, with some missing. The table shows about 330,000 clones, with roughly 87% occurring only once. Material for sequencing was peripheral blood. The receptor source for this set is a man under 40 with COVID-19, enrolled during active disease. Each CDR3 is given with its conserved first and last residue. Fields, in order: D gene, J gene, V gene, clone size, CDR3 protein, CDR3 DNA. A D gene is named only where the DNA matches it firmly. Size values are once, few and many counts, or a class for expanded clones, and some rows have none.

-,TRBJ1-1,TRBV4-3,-,CASSRWGGARTDTEAFF,TGCGCCAGCAGCCGTTGGGGGGGCGCGCGGACTGACACTGAAGCTTTCTTT
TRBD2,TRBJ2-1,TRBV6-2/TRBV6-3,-,CASSYPIAGVLDEQFF,TGTGCCAGCAGTTACCCTATAGCGGGAGTTTTGGATGAGCAGTTCTTC
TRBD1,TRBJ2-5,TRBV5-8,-,CASSLAGTGGKTQYF,TGTGCCAGCAGCTTGGCCGGGACAGGGGGAAAGACCCAGTACTTC
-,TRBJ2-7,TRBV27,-,CASSKGRAGYEQYF,TGTGCCAGCAGTAAGGGGCGAGCTGGCTACGAGCAGTACTTC
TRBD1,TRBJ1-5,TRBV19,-,CASGTIRQGGGNQPQHF,TGTGCCAGCGGAACTATTAGACAGGGAGGAGGCAATCAGCCCCAGCATTTT
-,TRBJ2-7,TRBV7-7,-,CASSLTPESYEQYF,TGTGCCAGCAGCTTAACACCCGAATCCTACGAGCAGTACTTC
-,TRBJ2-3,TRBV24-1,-,CATARGGLLGADTQYF,TGTGCCACTGCAAGAGGCGGCTTACTAGGTGCAGATACGCAGTATTTT
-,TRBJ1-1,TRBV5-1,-,CASSVNGDTNTEAFF,TGCGCCAGCTCCGTTAATGGGGACACGAACACTGAAGCTTTCTTT
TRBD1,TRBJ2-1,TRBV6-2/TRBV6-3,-,CASSYSTGSSYNEQFF,TGTGCCAGCAGTTACTCGACAGGGAGCTCCTACAATGAGCAGTTCTTC
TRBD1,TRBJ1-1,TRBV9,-,CASSGDRVENTEAFF,TGTGCCAGCAGCGGAGACAGGGTCGAGAACACTGAAGCTTTCTTT
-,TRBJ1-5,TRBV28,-,CASSSPTGQSNQPQHF,TGTGCCAGCAGTTCTCCTACGGGACAAAGCAATCAGCCCCAGCATTTT
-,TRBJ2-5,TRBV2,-,CASNPNTSGWETQYF,TGTGCCAGCAACCCTAACACATCGGGGTGGGAGACCCAGTACTTC
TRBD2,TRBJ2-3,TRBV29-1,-,CSVWRLAGGSDTQYF,TGCAGCGTTTGGCGACTAGCGGGAGGCTCAGATACGCAGTATTTT
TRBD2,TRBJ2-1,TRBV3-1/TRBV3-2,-,CASSQTSGRAFYEQFF,TGTGCCAGCAGCCAAACTAGCGGGAGGGCCTTTTATGAGCAGTTCTTC
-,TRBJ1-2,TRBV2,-,CASSVGEGGYTF,TGTGCCAGCAGTGTCGGGGAGGGTGGCTACACCTTC
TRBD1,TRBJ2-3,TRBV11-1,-,CASSPQGSTDTQYF,TGTGCCAGCAGCCCACAGGGGAGCACAGATACGCAGTATTTT
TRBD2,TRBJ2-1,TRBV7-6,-,CASSPRLAGSYNEQFF,TGTGCCAGCAGCCCGAGACTAGCGGGCTCCTACAATGAGCAGTTCTTC
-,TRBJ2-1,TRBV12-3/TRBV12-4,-,CASSSDSDEQFF,TGTGCCAGCAGTTCGGACAGTGATGAGCAGTTCTTC
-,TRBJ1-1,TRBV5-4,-,CASSLVGSMNTEAFF,TGTGCCAGCAGCCTCGTTGGGAGCATGAACACTGAAGCTTTCTTT
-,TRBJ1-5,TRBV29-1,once,CSVASGNIQPQHF,TGCAGCGTTGCGTCGGGGAATATCCAGCCCCAGCATTTT
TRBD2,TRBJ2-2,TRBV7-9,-,CASSPTSSGELFF,TGTGCCAGCAGCCCGACTAGCAGCGGGGAGCTGTTTTTT
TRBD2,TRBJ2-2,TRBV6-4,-,CASNRTSNTGELFF,TGTGCCAGCAACCGGACTAGTAACACCGGGGAGCTGTTTTTT
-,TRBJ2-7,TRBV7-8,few,CASSPRTVASEQYF,TGTGCCAGCAGCCCACGGACAGTGGCCAGCGAGCAGTACTTC
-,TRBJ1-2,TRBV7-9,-,CASSLAEFYGYTF,TGTGCCAGCAGCTTAGCGGAGTTCTATGGCTACACCTTC
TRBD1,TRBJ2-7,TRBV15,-,CATSSRDSYEQYF,TGTGCCACCAGCAGTCGGGACAGCTACGAGCAGTACTTC
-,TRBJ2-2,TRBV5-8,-,CASSLYRVLNTGELFF,TGTGCCAGCAGCCTCTACCGGGTCCTAAACACCGGGGAGCTGTTTTTT
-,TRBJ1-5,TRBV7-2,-,CASSLAPGKGQPQHF,TGTGCCAGCAGCTTAGCGCCAGGGAAGGGACAGCCCCAGCATTTT
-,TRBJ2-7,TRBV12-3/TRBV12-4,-,CASRAQGGYEQYF,TGTGCCAGTAGGGCCCAGGGGGGATACGAGCAGTACTTC
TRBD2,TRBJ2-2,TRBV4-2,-,CASSQEGTSGRAGELFF,TGTGCCAGCAGCCAAGAAGGGACTAGCGGGAGGGCCGGGGAGCTGTTTTTT
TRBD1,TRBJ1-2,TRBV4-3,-,CASSQGTGPANYGYTF,TGCGCCAGCAGCCAAGGGACAGGGCCCGCTAACTATGGCTACACCTTC
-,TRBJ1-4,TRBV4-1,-,CASSQVGRAKDEKLFF,TGCGCCAGCAGCCAAGTGGGGAGGGCGAAGGATGAAAAACTGTTTTTT
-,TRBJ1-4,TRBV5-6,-,CASSLVYRTANEKLFF,TGTGCCAGCAGCTTGGTTTATCGGACAGCTAATGAAAAACTGTTTTTT
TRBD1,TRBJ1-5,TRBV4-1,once,CASSLGGGFYNQPQHF,TGCGCCAGCAGTCTTGGAGGGGGCTTTTACAATCAGCCCCAGCATTTT
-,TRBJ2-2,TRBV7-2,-,CASSLGGVGVTGELFF,TGTGCCAGCAGCCTAGGTGGTGTAGGGGTCACCGGGGAGCTGTTTTTT
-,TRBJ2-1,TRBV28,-,CASSFMNEQFF,TGTGCCAGCAGTTTCATGAATGAGCAGTTCTTC
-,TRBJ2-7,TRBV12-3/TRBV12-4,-,CASMTSNRGEQYF,TGTGCCAGCATGACTTCAAATCGGGGCGAGCAGTACTTC
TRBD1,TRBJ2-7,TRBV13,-,CASSLRTGWTDEQYF,TGTGCCAGCAGCTTAAGGACAGGGTGGACGGACGAGCAGTACTTC
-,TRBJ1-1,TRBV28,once,CASSLLQLNTEAFF,TGTGCCAGCAGTTTATTACAGCTGAACACTGAAGCTTTCTTT
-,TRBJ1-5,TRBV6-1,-,CASSEAGAVPNQPQHF,TGTGCCAGCAGTGAAGCAGGGGCCGTTCCTAATCAGCCCCAGCATTTT
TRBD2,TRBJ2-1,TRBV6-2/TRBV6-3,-,CASSYSASGNSYNEQFF,TGTGCCAGCAGTTACTCCGCTAGCGGGAACTCCTACAATGAGCAGTTCTTC
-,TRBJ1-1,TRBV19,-,CASSINGLSSGAFF,TGTGCCAGTAGTATAAACGGACTCTCCTCTGGAGCTTTCTTT
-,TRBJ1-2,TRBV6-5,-,CASSYSIYSGGYTF,TGTGCCAGCAGTTACTCGATATACAGTGGTGGCTACACCTTC
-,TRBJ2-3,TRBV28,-,CATDSRTDTQYF,TGTGCCACCGACTCCCGCACAGATACGCAGTATTTT
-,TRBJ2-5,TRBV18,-,CASSLGGLETQYF,TGTGCCAGCTCGCTCGGAGGGTTAGAGACCCAGTACTTC
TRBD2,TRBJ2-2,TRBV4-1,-,CASSQDPTNRRESDTGELFF,TGCGCCAGCAGCCAAGATCCAACTAACCGGCGGGAGTCGGACACCGGGGAGCTGTTTTTT
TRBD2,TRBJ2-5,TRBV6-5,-,CASSYSRGTGGETQYF,TGTGCCAGCAGTTACTCGCGGGGGACCGGGGGAGAGACCCAGTACTTC
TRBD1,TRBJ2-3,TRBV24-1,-,CATAGTGAQSTDTQYF,TGTGCCACGGCCGGGACAGGAGCGCAGAGCACAGATACGCAGTATTTT
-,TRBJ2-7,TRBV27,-,CASSLRQASYYEQYF,TGTGCCAGCAGTTTAAGGCAGGCATCTTACTACGAGCAGTACTTC
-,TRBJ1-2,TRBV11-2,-,CASSSGTRGYGYTF,TGTGCCAGCAGCTCAGGGACTCGGGGCTATGGCTACACCTTC
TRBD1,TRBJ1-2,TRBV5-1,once,CASTSLGQGGAYTF,TGCGCCAGCACCTCCCTAGGACAGGGCGGTGCCTACACCTTC
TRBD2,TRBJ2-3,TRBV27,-,CASRGALADYTDTQYF,TGTGCCAGCAGGGGGGCACTAGCGGACTACACAGATACGCAGTATTTT
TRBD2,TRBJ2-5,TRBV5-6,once,CASSFPREVTQYF,TGTGCCAGCAGCTTTCCACGGGAGGTGACCCAGTACTTC
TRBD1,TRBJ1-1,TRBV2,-,CASSRITGGETEAFF,TGTGCCAGCAGTCGAATCACAGGGGGTGAAACTGAAGCTTTCTTT
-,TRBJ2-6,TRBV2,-,CASSERAGANVLTF,TGTGCCAGCAGTGAACGGGCTGGGGCCAACGTCCTGACTTTC
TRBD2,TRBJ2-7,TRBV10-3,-,CAISEGTSDEQYF,TGTGCCATCAGTGAAGGGACTAGCGACGAGCAGTACTTC
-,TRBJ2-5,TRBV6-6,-,CASSSQWGSQETQYF,TGTGCCAGCAGTTCGCAGTGGGGCAGCCAAGAGACCCAGTACTTC
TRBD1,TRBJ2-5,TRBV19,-,CASSAGTGGQETQYF,TGTGCCAGTAGTGCCGGGACAGGGGGCCAAGAGACCCAGTACTTC
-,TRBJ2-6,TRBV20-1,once,CSATDRRSGANVLTF,TGCAGTGCTACTGACAGGCGCTCTGGGGCCAACGTCCTGACTTTC
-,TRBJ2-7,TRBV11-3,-,CASSSRTVKGYF,TGTGCCAGCAGCTCCCGGACAGTCAAGGGTTACTTC